This T cell receptor beta chain was sequenced for a study of T cells in Graves' hyperthyroidism and ophthalmopathy. The investigators amplified TCR beta CDR3 regions from RNA transcripts. TCR CDR3 regions were first amplified by RT-PCR with HTBI primers. TCRdb independently ran MiXCR on the multiplex PCR reads; one entry per CDR3 protein. The top ten clones hold about 4% of a sample with about 610,000 distinct CDR3 sequences, about 14% of them seen once. General study findings and limits: Most thyroid clonotypes that were expanded above 0.001 also turned up in blood.

Trimming took off 5 bases at V and 6 bases at J, with 13 bases between the two ends. CDR3 size: 13 residues. The germline CDR1 and CDR2 sequences are LNHDA and SQIVND (reference sequence). Remarks on this clonotype: Its specificity is not known.

The sequenced material came from blood. The source is a woman aged 40 to 49 with Graves' ophthalmopathy. The chain combines TRBV19 with TRBJ1-1, with D maybe TRBD1 (5 bases). The CDR3 region is CASSPQWGAEAFF. CDR3 DNA sequence: TGTGCCAGTAGTCCCCAGTGGGGGGCTGAAGCTTTCTTT.